This TCR beta chain was captured in a study of blood T cells in healthy people across ages. Findings and limits, study-wide: Significant beta diversity loss was already apparent by age approximately 40, declining roughly linearly.

A second PCR, run for roughly 7 to 11 cycles, used a sample-barcoded 5' primer plus a J-beta primer mix. Carrying 12 random nucleotides, a template-switch adaptor labeled each individual cDNA molecule. Via MiXCR, TCRdb re-called the 5' RACE reads, giving one row per CDR3 protein. Found here are 1.5 million or so distinct CDR3 sequences, approximately 43% of them singletons; the top ten hold around 4%. The CDR3 sequence is 15 residues long. V was trimmed by 6 bases and J by 11 bases, leaving 25 bases between them. To note about this clonotype: As yet, its antigen is unknown.

Peripheral blood from each donor was collected in a volume of approximately 9.2 milliliters. This TCR was recovered from a woman aged 18-30 years in good health. This sequence joins TRBV12-3 or TRBV12-4 and TRBJ1-1, with D possibly TRBD1 on 5 matching bases. The sample consisted of blood. Written as DNA, the CDR3 is TGTGCCAGCAGCAGCCTCCGGGACTTCTCAGGTCGGGCTTTCTTT. Amino acids: CASSSLRDFSGRAFF.